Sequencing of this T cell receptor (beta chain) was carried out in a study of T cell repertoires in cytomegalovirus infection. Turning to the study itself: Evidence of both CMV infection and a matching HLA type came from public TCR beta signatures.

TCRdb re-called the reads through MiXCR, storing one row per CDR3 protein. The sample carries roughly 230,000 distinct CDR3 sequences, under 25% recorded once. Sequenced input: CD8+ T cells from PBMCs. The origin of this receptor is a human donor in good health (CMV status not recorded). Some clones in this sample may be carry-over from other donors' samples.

The CDR3 sequence: CASSYETDYSNQPQHF. DNA for the CDR3: TGTGCCAGCTCATATGAGACGGATTATAGCAATCAGCCCCAGCATTTT. The V and J genes are TRBV18 and TRBJ1-5, with D unclear. Trimming removed 5 bases from V and 0 bases from J, with 14 bases in between. Looked up from germline, CDR1 is KGHSH and CDR2 is LQKENI. CDR3 length: 16 amino acids.